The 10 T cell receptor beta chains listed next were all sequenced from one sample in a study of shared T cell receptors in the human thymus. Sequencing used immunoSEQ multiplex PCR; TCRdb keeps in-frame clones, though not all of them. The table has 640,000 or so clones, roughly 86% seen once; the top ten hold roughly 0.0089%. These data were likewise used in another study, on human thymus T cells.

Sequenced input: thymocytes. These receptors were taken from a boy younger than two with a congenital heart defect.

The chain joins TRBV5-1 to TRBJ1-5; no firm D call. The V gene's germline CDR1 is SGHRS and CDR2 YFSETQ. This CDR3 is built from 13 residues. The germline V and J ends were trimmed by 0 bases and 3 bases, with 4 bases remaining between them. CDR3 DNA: TGCGCCAGCAGCTTGGGTAACAATCAGCCCCAGCATTTT. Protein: CASSLGNNQPQHF.

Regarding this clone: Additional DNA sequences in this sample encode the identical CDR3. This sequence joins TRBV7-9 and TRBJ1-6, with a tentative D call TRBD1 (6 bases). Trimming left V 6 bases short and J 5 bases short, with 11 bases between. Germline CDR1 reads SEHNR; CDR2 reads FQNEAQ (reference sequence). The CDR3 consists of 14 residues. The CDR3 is CASSPQGNNSPLHF. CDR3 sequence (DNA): TGTGCCAGCAGTCCACAGGGTAATAATTCACCCCTCCACTTT.

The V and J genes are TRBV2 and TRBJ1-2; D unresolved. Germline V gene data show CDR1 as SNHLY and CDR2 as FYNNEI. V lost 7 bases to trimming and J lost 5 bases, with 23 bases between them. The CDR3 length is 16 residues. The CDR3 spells CASTEFQGRTLYGYTF. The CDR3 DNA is TGTGCCAGCACCGAATTTCAAGGGAGGACCCTATATGGCTACACCTTC. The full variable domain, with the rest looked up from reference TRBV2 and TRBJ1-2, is EPEVTQTPSHQVTQMGQEVILRCVPISNHLYFYWYRQILGQKVEFLVSFYNNEISEKSEIFDDQFSVERPDGSNFTLKIRSTKLEDSAMYFCASTEFQGRTLYGYTFGSGTRLTVV.

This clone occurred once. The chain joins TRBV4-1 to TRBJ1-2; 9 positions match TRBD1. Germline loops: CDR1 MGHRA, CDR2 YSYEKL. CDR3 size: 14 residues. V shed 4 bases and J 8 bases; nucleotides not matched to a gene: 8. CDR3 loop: CASSRGQGKLGYTF. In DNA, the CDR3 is TGCGCCAGCAGCCGAGGACAGGGGAAACTCGGCTACACCTTC.

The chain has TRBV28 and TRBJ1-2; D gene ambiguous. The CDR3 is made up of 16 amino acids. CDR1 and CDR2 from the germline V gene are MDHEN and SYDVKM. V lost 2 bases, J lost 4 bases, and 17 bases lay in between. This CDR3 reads CASSLLYSCPPYGYTF. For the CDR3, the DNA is TGTGCCAGCAGTTTACTATACAGCTGCCCCCCCTATGGCTACACCTTC.

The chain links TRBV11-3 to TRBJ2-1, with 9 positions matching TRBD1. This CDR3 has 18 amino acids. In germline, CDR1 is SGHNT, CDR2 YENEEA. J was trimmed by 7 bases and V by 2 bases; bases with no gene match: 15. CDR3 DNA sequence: TGTGCCAGCAGCTTAAGGTACCCCAGGGGGGACAGGGAGAATGAGCAGTTCTTC. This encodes CASSLRYPRGDRENEQFF.

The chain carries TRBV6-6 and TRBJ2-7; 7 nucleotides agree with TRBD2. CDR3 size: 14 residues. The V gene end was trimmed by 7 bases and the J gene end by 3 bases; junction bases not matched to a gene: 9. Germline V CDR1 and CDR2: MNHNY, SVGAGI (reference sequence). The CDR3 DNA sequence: TGTGCCAGCAAAGGTGGGGGAGGGGACTACGAGCAGTACTTC. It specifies CASKGGGGDYEQYF.

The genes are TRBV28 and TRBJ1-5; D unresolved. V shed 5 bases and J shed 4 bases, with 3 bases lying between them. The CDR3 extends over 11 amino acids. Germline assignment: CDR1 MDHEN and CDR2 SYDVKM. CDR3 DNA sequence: TGTGCCAGCAGTACAAATCAGCCCCAGCATTTT. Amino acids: CASSTNQPQHF. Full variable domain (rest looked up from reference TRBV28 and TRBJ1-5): DVKVTQSSRYLVKRTGEKVFLECVQDMDHENMFWYRQDPGLGLRLIYFSYDVKMKEKGDIPEGYSVSREKKERFSLILESASTNQTSMYLCASSTNQPQHFGDGTRLSIL.

The CDR3 region is CASSLPGGPYNEQFF. The CDR3 DNA reads TGCGCCAGCAGCTTGCCCGGAGGTCCCTACAATGAGCAGTTCTTC. The chain combines TRBV5-1 with TRBJ2-1; possible D gene TRBD2, 5 bases. The germline V gene has CDR1 SGHRS and CDR2 YFSETQ. The V end lost 1 base, the J end lost 2 bases, and 10 bases lay between the germline ends. The CDR3 has 15 residues.

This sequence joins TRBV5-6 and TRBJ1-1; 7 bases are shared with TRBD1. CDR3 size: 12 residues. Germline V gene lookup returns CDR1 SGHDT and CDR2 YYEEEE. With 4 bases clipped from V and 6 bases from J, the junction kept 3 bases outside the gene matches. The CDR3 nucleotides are TGTGCCAGCAGCCACGACAGGGCTGAAGCTTTCTTT. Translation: CASSHDRAEAFF.